The sequence of this TCR beta chain was determined in a study of neurological immune-mediated disorders. Across the whole study: Relapsing-remitting disease was seen in about 90% of the roughly 35 multiple sclerosis patients, and secondary progressive disease was seen in 3.

It was by 5'RACE with 10-nucleotide random UMIs that the cDNA was made. TCRdb processed the 5' RACE reads anew with MiXCR; each CDR3 protein has one entry. The sample carries approximately 86,000 distinct CDR3 sequences, 2.6% recorded once. Stored at -80 C, 2 million PBMCs were the source of the unsorted libraries. This CDR3 region has 20 residues. Germline trimming cut 6 bases from V and 4 bases from J; bases unmatched to any gene: 21. Per germline, CDR1 MNHEY and CDR2 SMNVEV (reference sequence). The study, taken as a whole, reports: When the repertoires were sorted by phylogenetic grouping, those of 18 of 34 multiple sclerosis patients ended up in one related-CDR3 cluster, a possible signature.

The sample holds many counts of this clonotype. Its matching antigen is unknown. Material: PBMCs. The sequence was obtained from a woman aged 25 to 39 with multiple sclerosis. This chain connects TRBV27 to TRBJ2-6; 7 bases are shared with TRBD1. CDR3 nucleotide sequence: TGTGCCAGCAGCCGCACCTTCCTCGGACAGGATTCGGTGGGGGCCAACGTCCTGACTTTC. This encodes CASSRTFLGQDSVGANVLTF.